The rows below give T cell receptor beta chains drawn from one sample of a study of T cells in Graves' hyperthyroidism and ophthalmopathy. In TCRdb, the multiplex PCR reads were re-called with MiXCR into one record per CDR3 protein. Here the sample spans over 300,000 distinct CDR3 sequences, 14% being singletons. Sequencing used blood. All receptors derive from a woman in her sixties or seventies with Graves' hyperthyroidism. Both conserved end residues are part of each CDR3. Each record gives: D gene, clone size, V gene, J gene, CDR3 protein, CDR3 DNA. A D gene is named only where the DNA matches it firmly. Expanded clones are given a class, and other clones once, few, many or no size at all.

d_gene: NA
abundance: NA
v_gene: TRBV4-2
j_gene: TRBJ1-4
CDR3aa: CASSQVSREKLFF
CDR3nt: TGTGCCAGCAGCCAAGTATCCAGGGAAAAACTGTTTTTT

d_gene: NA
abundance: many
v_gene: TRBV5-1
j_gene: TRBJ2-3
CDR3aa: CASSSGIATSTDTQYF
CDR3nt: TGCGCCAGCAGCTCCGGGATAGCGACTAGCACAGATACGCAGTATTTT

d_gene: TRBD1
abundance: many
v_gene: TRBV24-1
j_gene: TRBJ1-2
CDR3aa: CATSDQTGAYGYTF
CDR3nt: TGTGCCACCAGTGACCAGACAGGGGCCTATGGCTACACCTTC

d_gene: TRBD1
abundance: many
v_gene: TRBV11-3
j_gene: TRBJ1-2
CDR3aa: CASGVQGNYGYTF
CDR3nt: TGTGCCAGCGGGGTACAGGGGAACTATGGCTACACCTTC

d_gene: NA
abundance: many
v_gene: TRBV6-5
j_gene: TRBJ2-5
CDR3aa: CASSYSKETQYF
CDR3nt: TGTGCCAGCAGTTACTCGAAGGAGACCCAGTACTTC

d_gene: TRBD1
abundance: many
v_gene: TRBV18
j_gene: TRBJ2-1
CDR3aa: CASSPPAGQGDNEQFF
CDR3nt: TGTGCCAGCTCACCACCGGCAGGACAGGGGGACAATGAGCAGTTCTTC

d_gene: TRBD2
abundance: many
v_gene: TRBV20-1
j_gene: TRBJ2-1
CDR3aa: CSVRLAGGREQFF
CDR3nt: TGCAGTGTTCGGCTAGCGGGAGGTAGGGAGCAGTTCTTC

d_gene: NA
abundance: many
v_gene: TRBV7-2
j_gene: TRBJ2-2
CDR3aa: CASSPPHRGRAGELFF
CDR3nt: TGTGCCAGCAGCCCCCCGCACCGGGGCCGAGCCGGGGAGCTGTTTTTT

d_gene: NA
abundance: NA
v_gene: TRBV7-9
j_gene: TRBJ1-6
CDR3aa: CASTWGAGDSPLHF
CDR3nt: TGTGCCAGCACTTGGGGTGCAGGGGATTCACCCCTCCACTTT

d_gene: TRBD2
abundance: few
v_gene: TRBV20-1
j_gene: TRBJ2-1
CDR3aa: CSAREGLAGFLHEQFF
CDR3nt: TGCAGTGCTAGAGAGGGACTAGCGGGATTTCTGCATGAGCAGTTCTTC

d_gene: TRBD1
abundance: many
v_gene: TRBV2
j_gene: TRBJ2-7
CDR3aa: CASRGTGGYEQYF
CDR3nt: TGTGCCAGCAGAGGGACAGGGGGCTACGAGCAGTACTTC

d_gene: TRBD2
abundance: many
v_gene: TRBV7-2
j_gene: TRBJ2-2
CDR3aa: CASSLRAGGTGELFF
CDR3nt: TGTGCCAGCAGCTTACGGGCGGGAGGAACCGGGGAGCTGTTTTTT

d_gene: TRBD2
abundance: many
v_gene: TRBV27
j_gene: TRBJ2-7
CDR3aa: CASRRLADAYEQYF
CDR3nt: TGTGCCAGCAGAAGACTAGCGGATGCCTACGAGCAGTACTTC

d_gene: NA
abundance: many
v_gene: TRBV20-1
j_gene: TRBJ2-7
CDR3aa: CSARDVLGGSYEQYF
CDR3nt: TGCAGTGCTAGAGATGTACTAGGTGGCTCCTACGAGCAGTACTTC

d_gene: NA
abundance: few
v_gene: TRBV5-5
j_gene: TRBJ2-7
CDR3aa: CASSWGTFSYEQYF
CDR3nt: TGTGCCAGCAGCTGGGGGACTTTCTCCTACGAGCAGTACTTC

d_gene: TRBD1
abundance: many
v_gene: TRBV6-1
j_gene: TRBJ2-3
CDR3aa: CASRTGTGYTDTQYF
CDR3nt: TGTGCCAGCAGGACCGGGACAGGCTACACAGATACGCAGTATTTT

d_gene: NA
abundance: many
v_gene: TRBV7-9
j_gene: TRBJ1-2
CDR3aa: CASSLGQFQYGYTF
CDR3nt: TGTGCCAGCAGCTTAGGACAGTTCCAGTATGGCTACACCTTC

d_gene: NA
abundance: NA
v_gene: TRBV7-9
j_gene: TRBJ1-4
CDR3aa: CASSIPQATNEKLFF
CDR3nt: TGTGCCAGCAGCATACCACAGGCAACTAATGAAAAACTGTTTTTT

d_gene: NA
abundance: few
v_gene: TRBV12-3/TRBV12-4
j_gene: TRBJ1-1
CDR3aa: CASSLFRIAEAFF
CDR3nt: TGTGCCAGCAGTTTATTCCGGATCGCTGAAGCTTTCTTT

d_gene: NA
abundance: many
v_gene: TRBV20-1
j_gene: TRBJ1-2
CDR3aa: CSARDLGRIGGYTF
CDR3nt: TGCAGTGCTAGAGATCTGGGCAGGATAGGTGGCTACACCTTC

d_gene: NA
abundance: many
v_gene: TRBV9
j_gene: TRBJ2-1
CDR3aa: CASSVVGQPYNEQFF
CDR3nt: TGTGCCAGCAGCGTAGTGGGACAACCCTACAATGAGCAGTTCTTC

d_gene: TRBD2
abundance: many
v_gene: TRBV11-2
j_gene: TRBJ2-1
CDR3aa: CASSFGLAERPWEQFF
CDR3nt: TGTGCCAGCAGCTTTGGACTAGCGGAACGACCATGGGAGCAGTTCTTC

d_gene: TRBD2
abundance: many
v_gene: TRBV12-5
j_gene: TRBJ2-1
CDR3aa: CASGPNPLLREKLYNEQFF
CDR3nt: TGTGCTAGTGGTCCGAACCCCCTCCTGCGGGAGAAGCTCTACAATGAGCAGTTCTTC

d_gene: TRBD2
abundance: NA
v_gene: TRBV29-1
j_gene: TRBJ2-7
CDR3aa: CSVEARPGLARYEQYF
CDR3nt: TGCAGCGTTGAAGCCAGACCGGGACTAGCCAGGTACGAGCAGTACTTC

d_gene: NA
abundance: NA
v_gene: TRBV20-1
j_gene: TRBJ1-6
CDR3aa: CSASYGSSYNSPLHF
CDR3nt: TGCAGTGCTAGTTACGGGAGCTCCTATAATTCACCCCTCCACTTT

d_gene: TRBD1
abundance: few
v_gene: TRBV2
j_gene: TRBJ2-5
CDR3aa: CASRPTGGGETQYF
CDR3nt: TGTGCCAGCAGACCGACAGGGGGCGGGGAGACCCAGTACTTC

d_gene: TRBD1
abundance: many
v_gene: TRBV28
j_gene: TRBJ1-2
CDR3aa: CASSTGQGIDGYTF
CDR3nt: TGTGCCAGCAGCACGGGACAGGGAATTGATGGCTACACCTTC

d_gene: TRBD1
abundance: many
v_gene: TRBV28
j_gene: TRBJ1-2
CDR3aa: CASTSRQGQGAYTF
CDR3nt: TGTGCCAGCACCTCCCGGCAGGGACAGGGGGCCTACACCTTC

d_gene: NA
abundance: many
v_gene: TRBV3-1
j_gene: TRBJ2-3
CDR3aa: CASSRRGTDTQYF
CDR3nt: TGTGCCAGCAGCCGGCGAGGGACAGATACGCAGTATTTT

d_gene: NA
abundance: many
v_gene: TRBV11-2
j_gene: TRBJ2-7
CDR3aa: CASSLEGGRGYEQYF
CDR3nt: TGTGCCAGCAGCTTAGAGGGTGGCAGGGGATACGAGCAGTACTTC

d_gene: NA
abundance: many
v_gene: TRBV20-1
j_gene: TRBJ1-1
CDR3aa: CSAMRGVGYTEAFF
CDR3nt: TGCAGTGCTATGAGGGGAGTGGGGTACACTGAAGCTTTCTTT

d_gene: TRBD2
abundance: few
v_gene: TRBV7-9
j_gene: TRBJ2-2
CDR3aa: CASSLGLAGGLTGELFF
CDR3nt: TGTGCCAGCAGCCTAGGACTAGCGGGAGGGCTTACCGGGGAGCTGTTTTTT

d_gene: TRBD1
abundance: many
v_gene: TRBV18
j_gene: TRBJ2-3
CDR3aa: CASSPWTGTRDTQYF
CDR3nt: TGTGCCAGCTCACCATGGACAGGGACAAGAGATACGCAGTATTTT

d_gene: NA
abundance: many
v_gene: TRBV7-9
j_gene: TRBJ1-2
CDR3aa: CASSYPTNPGGYTF
CDR3nt: TGTGCCAGCAGCTACCCGACAAACCCCGGTGGCTACACCTTC

d_gene: NA
abundance: many
v_gene: TRBV7-6
j_gene: TRBJ2-3
CDR3aa: CASSLVAASTDTQYF
CDR3nt: TGTGCCAGCAGCTTAGTGGCAGCTAGCACAGATACGCAGTATTTT

d_gene: NA
abundance: few
v_gene: TRBV9
j_gene: TRBJ1-1
CDR3aa: CASRFIAGDTEAFF
CDR3nt: TGTGCCAGCAGATTCATCGCCGGGGACACTGAAGCTTTCTTT

d_gene: TRBD1
abundance: NA
v_gene: TRBV19
j_gene: TRBJ1-6
CDR3aa: CASTDLGQGQYNSPLHF
CDR3nt: TGTGCCAGTACCGACCTCGGACAGGGCCAGTATAATTCACCCCTCCACTTT

d_gene: NA
abundance: many
v_gene: TRBV7-8
j_gene: TRBJ2-1
CDR3aa: CASSPQINEQFF
CDR3nt: TGTGCCAGCAGCCCCCAAATCAATGAGCAGTTCTTC

d_gene: TRBD1
abundance: many
v_gene: TRBV3-1
j_gene: TRBJ2-7
CDR3aa: CASSQDHFGTGIPKQYF
CDR3nt: TGTGCCAGCAGCCAAGACCACTTCGGGACAGGGATTCCTAAGCAGTACTTC

d_gene: NA
abundance: NA
v_gene: TRBV19
j_gene: TRBJ2-3
CDR3aa: CASKTQRQSTDTQYF
CDR3nt: TGTGCCAGTAAAACCCAGAGACAGAGCACAGATACGCAGTATTTT

d_gene: NA
abundance: few
v_gene: TRBV4-1
j_gene: TRBJ2-1
CDR3aa: CASARTGGINNEQFF
CDR3nt: TGCGCCAGCGCACGAACCGGGGGCATCAACAATGAGCAGTTCTTC